These T cell receptor beta chains were read from a single sample in a study of T-cell memory formation after mild COVID-19. TCRdb reprocessed the 5' RACE reads via MiXCR and lists one record per CDR3 protein. The table shows around 220,000 distinct CDR3 sequences, with about a sixth occurring only once. The sample comprised PBMCs or a T cell subset sorted from them (not recorded which). The receptors shown here come from a man younger than 30 who had mild COVID-19 (a few samples of this study predate the infection). Cell type and time point are not known. The CDR3 runs from the conserved cysteine through the conserved F or W. Fields, in order: CDR3 length, J gene, clone size, V gene, D gene, CDR3 protein, CDR3 DNA. D genes are given only for firm matches. Part of the rows lack a size; the others show once, few, many or a class for expanded clones.

11	TRBJ2-7	.	TRBV5-4	.	CASRTRVEQYF	TGTGCCAGCAGGACCAGGGTCGAGCAGTACTTC
15	TRBJ2-5	few	TRBV5-1	TRBD1	CASSLVGTAQETQYF	TGCGCCAGCAGCTTGGTTGGGACAGCTCAAGAGACCCAGTACTTC
18	TRBJ2-1	.	TRBV18	TRBD2	CASSTIVSGGAGWHEQFF	TGTGCCAGCTCGACTATCGTTAGCGGGGGGGCCGGCTGGCATGAGCAGTTCTTC
15	TRBJ2-7	once	TRBV15	.	CATSRVGGRSYEQYF	TGTGCCACCAGCAGAGTAGGCGGCAGATCCTACGAGCAGTACTTC
12	TRBJ1-2	.	TRBV6-6	.	CASSYWEGGYTF	TGTGCCAGCAGTTACTGGGAAGGGGGCTACACCTTC
14	TRBJ1-1	.	TRBV6-5	.	CASSYSRGEGEAFF	TGTGCCAGCAGTTACTCGCGGGGAGAAGGTGAAGCTTTCTTT
13	TRBJ2-1	few	TRBV5-1	.	CASSLAEGYEQFF	TGCGCCAGCAGCTTGGCCGAGGGGTACGAGCAGTTCTTC
14	TRBJ2-7	few	TRBV5-1	.	CASSLGGVSYEQYF	TGCGCCAGCAGCTTGGGGGGCGTCTCCTACGAGCAGTACTTC
13	TRBJ2-1	few	TRBV5-1	.	CASSGEGDNEQFF	TGCGCCAGCAGCGGGGAGGGGGACAATGAGCAGTTCTTC
15	TRBJ2-3	.	TRBV24-1	.	CATSETQNSPDTQYF	TGTGCCACCAGTGAGACACAGAATAGTCCTGATACGCAGTATTTT
17	TRBJ2-1	.	TRBV12-5	TRBD2	CASGPFGGTSGLDEQFF	TGTGCTAGTGGTCCTTTTGGGGGGACTAGCGGGCTCGATGAGCAGTTCTTC
12	TRBJ2-7	.	TRBV20-1	.	CSASPAVYEQYF	TGCAGTGCTAGCCCGGCGGTTTACGAGCAGTACTTC
17	TRBJ1-3	.	TRBV5-1	.	CASTPRGRPSSGNTIYF	TGCGCCAGCACTCCTCGGGGCAGACCTTCCTCTGGAAACACCATATATTTT
19	TRBJ2-5	.	TRBV7-9	TRBD1	CASSLSARTGGRSMETQYF	TGTGCCAGCAGCTTATCGGCCCGGACAGGGGGCCGGTCAATGGAGACCCAGTACTTC
16	TRBJ2-3	many	TRBV7-3	TRBD2	CASSLYPSGGTDTQYF	TGTGCCAGCAGCTTATACCCTAGCGGCGGCACAGATACGCAGTATTTT
15	TRBJ1-5	few	TRBV5-1	.	CASSSGDSTAMPQHF	TGCGCCAGCAGCTCCGGAGACAGTACTGCGATGCCCCAGCATTTT
16	TRBJ2-2	.	TRBV11-3	.	CASSPSWTVVTGELFF	TGTGCCAGCAGCCCCTCTTGGACAGTTGTGACCGGGGAGCTGTTTTTT
13	TRBJ1-5	.	TRBV6-5	.	CASSYGNGQPQHF	TGTGCCAGCAGTTACGGGAATGGTCAGCCCCAGCATTTT
13	TRBJ1-4	few	TRBV12-3/TRBV12-4	.	CASSLDVGEKLFF	TGTGCCAGCAGTTTGGACGTAGGAGAAAAACTGTTTTTT
14	TRBJ2-4	few	TRBV19	TRBD1	CASSRQGAENIQYF	TGTGCCAGTAGTAGACAGGGGGCTGAAAACATTCAGTACTTC
14	TRBJ2-7	few	TRBV27	TRBD2	CASSFTRGAYEQYF	TGTGCCAGCAGTTTCACGCGGGGGGCCTACGAGCAGTACTTC
13	TRBJ1-2	.	TRBV6-4	TRBD1	CASSDNRGDGYTF	TGTGCCAGCAGTGACAACAGGGGAGATGGCTACACCTTC
17	TRBJ2-2	few	TRBV5-1	TRBD1	CASSFSPGQGSTGELFF	TGCGCCAGCAGCTTCTCTCCGGGACAGGGTAGCACCGGGGAGCTGTTTTTT
14	TRBJ2-5	few	TRBV7-2	.	CASSWYDRKETQYF	TGTGCCAGCAGCTGGTACGACAGAAAAGAGACCCAGTACTTC
15	TRBJ2-5	many	TRBV7-2	.	CASSLARGRGETQYF	TGTGCCAGCAGCTTGGCACGGGGACGGGGAGAGACCCAGTACTTC
14	TRBJ2-7	.	TRBV5-1	TRBD1	CASSSGQGAREQYF	TGCGCCAGCAGCTCGGGACAGGGGGCACGCGAGCAGTACTTC
14	TRBJ2-7	few	TRBV10-3	TRBD1	CAISPTGSSYEQYF	TGTGCCATCAGTCCGACAGGGAGCTCCTACGAGCAGTACTTC
16	TRBJ1-3	.	TRBV4-3	.	CASSRWEGASGNTIYF	TGCGCCAGCAGCCGCTGGGAGGGAGCATCTGGAAACACCATATATTTT
14	TRBJ2-5	few	TRBV5-5	.	CASAPGTSQETQYF	TGTGCCAGCGCTCCGGGGACCTCCCAAGAGACCCAGTACTTC
12	TRBJ2-1	.	TRBV2	.	CASSLENNEQFF	TGTGCCAGCAGTCTAGAGAACAATGAGCAGTTCTTC
15	TRBJ2-1	few	TRBV2	.	CASSDRRLSYNEQFF	TGTGCCAGCAGTGACCGGCGGCTCTCCTACAATGAGCAGTTCTTC
13	TRBJ2-4	.	TRBV7-9	.	CASLQGGGNIQYF	TGTGCCAGTCTACAGGGAGGCGGTAACATTCAGTACTTC